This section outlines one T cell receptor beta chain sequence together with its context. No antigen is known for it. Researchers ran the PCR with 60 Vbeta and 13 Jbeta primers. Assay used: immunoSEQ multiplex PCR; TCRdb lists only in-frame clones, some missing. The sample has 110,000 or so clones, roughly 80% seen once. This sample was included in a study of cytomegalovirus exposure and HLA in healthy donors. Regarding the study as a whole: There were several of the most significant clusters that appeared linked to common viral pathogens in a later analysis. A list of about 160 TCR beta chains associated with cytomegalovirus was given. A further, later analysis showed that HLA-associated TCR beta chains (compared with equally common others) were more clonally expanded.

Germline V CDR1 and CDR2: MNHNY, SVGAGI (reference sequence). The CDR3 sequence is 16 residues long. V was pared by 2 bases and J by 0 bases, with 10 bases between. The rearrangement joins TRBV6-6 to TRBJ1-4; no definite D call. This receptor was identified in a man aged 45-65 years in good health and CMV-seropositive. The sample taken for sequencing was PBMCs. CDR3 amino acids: CASSYRSGPTNEKLFF. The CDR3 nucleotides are TGTGCCAGCAGTTACCGATCGGGTCCAACTAATGAAAAACTGTTTTTT.